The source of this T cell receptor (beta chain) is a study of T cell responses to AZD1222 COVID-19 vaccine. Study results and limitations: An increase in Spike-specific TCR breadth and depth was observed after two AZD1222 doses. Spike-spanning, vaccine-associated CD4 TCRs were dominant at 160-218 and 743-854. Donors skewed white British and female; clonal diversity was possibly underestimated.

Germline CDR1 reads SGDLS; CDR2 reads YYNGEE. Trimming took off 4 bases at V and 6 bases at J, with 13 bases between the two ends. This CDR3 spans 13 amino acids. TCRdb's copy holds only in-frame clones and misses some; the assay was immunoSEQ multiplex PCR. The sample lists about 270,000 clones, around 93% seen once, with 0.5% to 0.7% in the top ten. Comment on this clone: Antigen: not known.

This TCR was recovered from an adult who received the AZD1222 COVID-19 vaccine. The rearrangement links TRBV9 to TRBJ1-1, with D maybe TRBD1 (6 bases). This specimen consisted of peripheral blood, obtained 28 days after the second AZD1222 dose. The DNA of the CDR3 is TGTGCCAGCAGCTATGGGACACAAGCTGAAGCTTTCTTT. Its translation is CASSYGTQAEAFF.